These 32 T cell receptor beta chains were sequenced from one sample in a study of T cell responses to AZD1222 COVID-19 vaccine (dated by TCRdb to the early 2020s). The sample's time point label, decoded: baseline before first vaccination. The protocol used for the library was the immunoSEQ multiplex PCR assay. TCRdb obtained this table from immuneACCESS and retained in-frame rearrangements with V and J assigned. These tables miss some clones; where compared with another copy, unresolved V genes account for less than half of the shortfall, and the remainder is unexplained. The sample includes approximately 110,000 clones, with approximately 96% observed a single time. The top ten constitute less than 2.5% of the sample. The starting material was peripheral blood, obtained on day 0 of AZD1222 vaccination. All receptors come from an adult in good health.

This clone appeared a single time. This chain uses TRBV18 with TRBJ2-2; D gene unclear. CDR3 size: 14 residues. CDR1 and CDR2 from the germline V gene are KGHSH and LQKENI. V was clipped by 2 bases and J by 7 bases, with 11 bases between them. CDR3 nucleotides: TGTGCCAGCTCACCATTCGGAATCGACGGGGAGCTGTTTTTT. It encodes CASSPFGIDGELFF.

The rearrangement uses TRBV19 and TRBJ2-5; D uncertain. The CDR3 covers 16 residues. Per the germline V gene, CDR1 is LNHDA and CDR2 is SQIVND (reference sequence). V lost 1 base and J 4 bases, leaving 16 bases between the germline ends. The CDR3 nucleotides read TGTGCCAGTAGTATAGGAGACGCACCCAGAGGAGAGACCCAGTACTTC. It codes for CASSIGDAPRGETQYF. The entire variable domain, with the rest obtained from reference TRBV19 and TRBJ2-5, is as follows: DGGITQSPKYLFRKEGQNVTLSCEQNLNHDAMYWYRQDPGQGLRLIYYSQIVNDFQKGDIAEGYSVSREKKESFPLTVTSAQKNPTAFYLCASSIGDAPRGETQYFGPGTRLLVL.

The sample holds a few counts of this clone. The CDR3: CASSMYRDLSYEQYF. CDR3 sequence (DNA): TGTGCCAGTAGTATGTACAGGGACCTCTCCTACGAGCAGTACTTC. V is TRBV19 and J is TRBJ2-7; possible D gene TRBD1, 6 bases. V was shortened by 3 bases and J by 0 bases, with 12 bases between the two germline ends. Germline V gene sequence: CDR1 LNHDA, CDR2 SQIVND (reference sequence). CDR3 length: 15 residues.

CDR3 residues: CASSYLTGGGNQPQHF. The CDR3 nucleotides read TGTGCCAGCAGCTACCTGACAGGGGGTGGTAATCAGCCCCAGCATTTT. The chain is built from TRBV2 and TRBJ1-5; 9 bases fit TRBD1. The germline gives CDR1 SNHLY, CDR2 FYNNEI. CDR3 size: 16 residues. Trimming removed 6 bases from V and 4 bases from J; junction bases left unmatched: 10.

The genes are TRBV11-2 and TRBJ1-4; D remains ambiguous. The CDR3 consists of 14 residues. V was clipped by 2 bases and J by 8 bases, with 12 bases between them. Germline V gene sequence: CDR1 SGHAT, CDR2 FQNNGV. In DNA form, the CDR3 reads TGTGCCAGCAGCTTATCCGGGCTCGGGGAAAAACTGTTTTTT. It is translated as CASSLSGLGEKLFF.

The V call is TRBV6-5, the J call TRBJ1-2; TRBD1 aligns across 9 bases. V dropped 8 bases and J dropped 6; count of bases not matched to a gene: 13. The CDR3 extends over 15 amino acids. Germline V CDR1 and CDR2: MNHEY, SVGAGI. The chain's CDR3 is CASRYLRDRVDGYTF. CDR3 DNA sequence: TGTGCCAGCCGATACCTTCGGGACAGGGTTGATGGCTACACCTTC.

As for this clone: This sample includes further DNA sequences coding for the same CDR3. The chain joins TRBV5-4 to TRBJ2-7, with 9 bases that match TRBD1. V dropped 5 bases and J dropped 3; count of bases not matched to a gene: 3. CDR3 size: 13 residues. Germline loops: CDR1 SGHNT, CDR2 YYREEE (reference sequence). The CDR3 nucleotides are TGTGCCAGCAGTTGGGACAGGGACTACGAGCAGTACTTC. This gives the protein CASSWDRDYEQYF.

The chain links TRBV19 to TRBJ1-2, with D perhaps TRBD1 (5 bases). Deletions cut 3 bases from V and 4 bases from J, with 15 bases between. Germline-derived CDR1 and CDR2 are LNHDA and SQIVND (reference sequence). CDR3 length equals 15 residues. CDR3 loop: CASSIRGGIAYGYTF. The CDR3 region has the DNA TGTGCCAGTAGTATCCGCGGGGGGATTGCCTATGGCTACACCTTC.

J is TRBJ1-5 and V is TRBV6-6; D unresolved. CDR1 MNHNY and CDR2 SVGAGI come from the germline V gene (reference sequence). This CDR3 region has 12 residues. The ends were cut back, 6 bases at V and 1 base at J, with 4 bases in the middle. CDR3 in DNA: TGTGCCAGCAGGGGCAGCAATCAGCCCCAGCATTTT. As protein: CASRGSNQPQHF.

The genes are TRBV4-1 and TRBJ1-2; D remains unclear. The V gene lost 0 bases and the J gene lost 8 bases, with 16 bases spanning the gap. The germline V gene has CDR1 MGHRA and CDR2 YSYEKL. The length of the CDR3 is 15 residues. The CDR3 coding sequence is TGCGCCAGCAGCCAAGATCTCGGACTATCGAGCGGCTACACCTTC. The encoded protein is CASSQDLGLSSGYTF.

The chain combines TRBV4-3 with TRBJ1-1; D perhaps matches TRBD1 (6 bases). Trimming cost V 0 bases and J 2 bases, with 13 bases left between them. From germline, CDR1 is LGHNA and CDR2 YSLEER. The CDR3 totals 16 residues. The CDR3, as DNA: TGCGCCAGCAGCCAAGATCGTCGGACAGTTAACACTGAAGCTTTCTTT. It encodes CASSQDRRTVNTEAFF.

This clone has a single count. This CDR3 reads CATSDPGSAGNTIYF. DNA for the CDR3: TGTGCCACCAGTGATCCCGGGAGCGCTGGAAACACCATATATTTT. The chain links TRBV24-1 to TRBJ1-3; no clear D gene. This CDR3 region has 15 residues. Trimming cost V 3 bases and J 2 bases, with 10 bases left between them. Germline CDR1 and CDR2: KGHDR and SFDVKD.

J is TRBJ1-2 and V is TRBV6-5; 10 bases map to TRBD1. V lost 4 bases and J lost 2; bases outside the gene matches: 1. The CDR3 length is 14 residues. Per the germline V gene, CDR1 is MNHEY and CDR2 is SVGAGI. CDR3: CASSSGQGNYGYTF. The CDR3 nucleotides read TGTGCCAGCAGTTCGGGACAGGGGAACTATGGCTACACCTTC.

V usage is TRBV18 and J usage is TRBJ2-3, with 9 bases aligning to TRBD1. After removal of 3 bases from V and 6 bases from J, the junction contained 4 bases not matched to a gene. The CDR3 contains 14 residues. CDR1 is KGHSH, CDR2 LQKENI, per germline. The CDR3 DNA reads TGTGCCAGCTCACCGGGACAGGGAAGGGATACGCAGTATTTT. It codes for CASSPGQGRDTQYF.

A word on this clone: Relative to the germline gene, one junction end is altered; a read error may explain this. The chain couples TRBV25-1 to TRBJ1-1; D perhaps matches TRBD1 (6 bases). The germline V gene has CDR1 MGHDK and CDR2 SYGVNS. The CDR3 sequence is 13 residues long. The CDR3, as DNA: TGTGCCAGCAGCCTACAGGGAATGACTGACGCTTTCTTT. This codes for CASSLQGMTDAFF.

Written as DNA, the CDR3 is TGCGCCAGCAGCCTTGAAGCGGGGATAGGCAATGAGCAGTTCTTC. This translates into CASSLEAGIGNEQFF. The chain links TRBV4-3 to TRBJ2-1; TRBD2 aligns across 7 bases. Trimming cost V 4 bases and J 6 bases; bases outside gene matches: 9. The CDR3 has 15 residues. The germline gives CDR1 LGHNA, CDR2 YSLEER.

CDR3 bases: TGTGCCTGGGGGACAGTCTACGAGCAGTACTTC. This translates into CAWGTVYEQYF. The chain carries TRBV30 and TRBJ2-7; 7 bases are a match to TRBD1. Trimming cost V 5 bases and J 3 bases; bases outside gene matches: 1. The germline gives CDR1 GTSNPN, CDR2 SVGIG (reference sequence). This CDR3 region has 11 residues.

There are a few counts of this clone. The V and J genes are TRBV7-9 and TRBJ1-3; D might be TRBD1 (5 bases). Trimming removed 5 bases at V and 0 bases at J, with 17 bases between. Germline V gives CDR1 SEHNR, CDR2 FQNEAQ (reference sequence). The CDR3 is 17 residues long. CDR3 region: CASSRRGGDFSGNTIYF. In nucleotides, the CDR3 is TGTGCCAGCAGCCGACGGGGAGGGGACTTCTCTGGAAACACCATATATTTT.

The chain couples TRBV6-5 to TRBJ2-3; D possibly corresponds to TRBD1 (6 bases). Looked up from germline, CDR1 is MNHEY and CDR2 is SVGAGI. V lost 0 bases, J lost 4 bases, and 11 bases lay in between. The CDR3 is 15 residues long. The DNA for the CDR3 is TGTGCCAGCAGTTACTCCGCGACAGGTTCAGATACGCAGTATTTT. Amino acids: CASSYSATGSDTQYF.

The rearrangement joins TRBV5-1 to TRBJ2-1; 8 bases are shared with TRBD2. Looked up from germline, CDR1 is SGHRS and CDR2 is YFSETQ. The V and J ends lost 5 bases and 5 bases, in that order; junction bases with no gene match: 9. This CDR3 has 15 amino acids. Here the CDR3 reads CASRPTGTRNNEQFF. The CDR3 DNA is TGCGCCAGCAGACCGACCGGGACTAGGAACAATGAGCAGTTCTTC.

This clone is a singleton in its sample. This chain links TRBV19 with TRBJ2-2, with D perhaps being TRBD1 or TRBD2 (5 bases each). V dropped 3 bases and J dropped 7 bases, with 12 bases sitting between them. The CDR3 covers 14 residues. The germline V gene encodes CDR1 LNHDA and CDR2 SQIVND (reference sequence). As DNA, the CDR3 is TGTGCCAGTAGTATTGTAGGGGCGGGCGGGGAGCTGTTTTTT. Amino acid sequence: CASSIVGAGGELFF.

V is TRBV5-1 and J is TRBJ1-1; D is undetermined. The CDR3 runs 15 residues. Deletions cut 5 bases from V and 3 bases from J, with 17 bases between. CDR1 SGHRS and CDR2 YFSETQ come from the germline V gene. The CDR3 DNA follows: TGCGCCAGCAGTCCACGGACCGCTTACGACACTGAAGCTTTCTTT. Translation gives CASSPRTAYDTEAFF.

This rearrangement joins TRBV7-2 to TRBJ1-1; no clear D gene. CDR1 is SGHTA and CDR2 is FQGNSA in the germline V gene. V dropped 7 bases and J dropped 3 bases, with 18 bases sitting between them. The CDR3 is made up of 15 amino acids. CDR3 loop: CASTSSGGPYTEAFF. CDR3 DNA: TGTGCCAGCACCTCGTCCGGAGGGCCGTACACTGAAGCTTTCTTT.

The genes are TRBV9 and TRBJ1-2; a possible D gene is TRBD1 (5 bases). The CDR3 is made up of 15 amino acids. Germline CDR1 is SGDLS and CDR2 is YYNGEE. The ends were cut back, 0 bases at V and 5 bases at J, with 14 bases in the middle. The CDR3 sequence is CASSVAQGSQYGYTF. Written as DNA, the CDR3 is TGTGCCAGCAGCGTAGCCCAGGGCTCTCAATATGGCTACACCTTC. Drawing the rest from reference TRBV9 and TRBJ1-2, the complete variable domain is DSGVTQTPKHLITATGQRVTLRCSPRSGDLSVYWYQQSLDQGLQFLIQYYNGEERAKGNILERFSAQQFPDLHSELNLSSLELGDSALYFCASSVAQGSQYGYTFGSGTRLTVV.

The count of this clone is one. This chain links TRBV11-2 with TRBJ1-2, with D possibly TRBD1 on 5 matching bases. Per germline, CDR1 SGHAT and CDR2 FQNNGV. CDR3 length: 15 residues. V lost 4 bases and J lost 8, with 20 bases in between. The CDR3 nucleotides are TGTGCCAGCAGCTCAGGACACCATGTTAGTAAAGGCTACACCTTC. This gives the protein CASSSGHHVSKGYTF.

The chain links TRBV6-5 to TRBJ1-1; 7 bases fit TRBD1. Germline V gene data show CDR1 as MNHEY and CDR2 as SVGAGI. This CDR3 is 13 amino acids long. Trimming removed 6 bases from V and 11 bases from J; junction bases left unmatched: 12. The CDR3: CASSPEPDRAAFF. In DNA form, the CDR3 reads TGTGCCAGCAGCCCGGAACCCGACAGGGCGGCTTTCTTT.

The chain couples TRBV18 to TRBJ2-3; TRBD2 might be the D (6 bases). The V end was cut by 3 bases, the J end by 6 bases, with 13 bases between. This CDR3 contains 14 residues. Germline loops: CDR1 KGHSH, CDR2 LQKENI. CDR3 sequence: CASSPDGGMDTQYF. For the CDR3, the DNA is TGTGCCAGCTCACCTGATGGGGGGATGGATACGCAGTATTTT.

The sample holds a few counts of this clone. The chain links TRBV7-9 to TRBJ1-6, with 9 bases aligning to TRBD1. V lost 5 bases to trimming and J lost 14 bases; unmatched junction nucleotides: 19. The CDR3 loop spans 17 amino acids. Germline CDR1 and CDR2: SEHNR and FQNEAQ (reference sequence). The CDR3 region is CASSPSQGTGSGGSLHF. The CDR3 DNA reads TGTGCCAGCAGCCCGTCGCAGGGGACAGGGTCGGGAGGGTCCCTCCACTTT.

A word on this clone: The germline gene is not matched at one end of the junction; a read error may be the cause. This chain uses TRBV11-2 with TRBJ2-3, with D possibly being TRBD1 or TRBD2 (6 bases each). This CDR3 is 16 amino acids long. Germline V gene lookup returns CDR1 SGHAT and CDR2 FQNNGV. For the CDR3, the DNA is TGTGCCAGCAGCTTAGGGGCCTTGGGGGGCACAGCTACGCAGTATTTT. This gives the protein CASSLGALGGTATQYF.

A word on this clone: The sample has other DNA sequences that encode this CDR3 too. The chain combines TRBV4-3 with TRBJ2-3; D is unclear. Trimming shortened V by 0 bases and J by 5 bases, and 6 bases separated the two germline ends. The CDR3 is 13 amino acids. Looked up from germline, CDR1 is LGHNA and CDR2 is YSLEER. This CDR3 reads CASSQERRDTQYF. CDR3 nucleotide sequence: TGCGCCAGCAGCCAAGAGCGGCGAGATACGCAGTATTTT.

This chain uses TRBV28 with TRBJ2-7; D might be TRBD1 or TRBD2, each matching 5 bases. V dropped 4 bases and J dropped 1 base, with 20 bases sitting between them. Per the germline V gene, CDR1 is MDHEN and CDR2 is SYDVKM. The CDR3 is made up of 17 amino acids. CDR3 in DNA: TGTGCCAGCAGTTCCACAACCGGGACCGCTGCTTCCTACGAGCAGTACTTC. It yields the protein CASSSTTGTAASYEQYF.

This chain links TRBV15 with TRBJ2-5, with 13 positions matching TRBD2. The CDR3 is made up of 20 amino acids. The germline gives CDR1 LNHNV, CDR2 YYDKDF (reference sequence). J lost 6 bases, V lost 5 bases, and 21 bases had no gene match. CDR3 in DNA: TGTGCCACCAGCCCCTGGGGCCCTAAACTAGCGGGGGGGCAAGGGAAGACCCAGTACTTC. Its protein product is CATSPWGPKLAGGQGKTQYF.